Below are 7 T cell receptor beta chains sequenced from a single sample in a study of blood T cells in healthy people across ages. Next came a second PCR, run for about 6 to 12 cycles, which used a sample-barcoded 5' primer along with a J-beta primer mix. TCRdb recomputed calls from the 5' RACE reads with MiXCR, one row per CDR3 protein. The sample yields 1.5 million to 2 million distinct CDR3 sequences, over 25% seen once. Material for sequencing was blood. These TCRs come from a woman aged 25 to 39 in good health.

The chain carries TRBV6-4 and TRBJ2-1; D tentatively fits TRBD1 or TRBD2 (6 bases each). The germline V gene encodes CDR1 MRHNA and CDR2 SNTAGT. The CDR3 extends over 15 amino acids. V was shortened by 2 bases and J by 9 bases, with 17 bases between the two germline ends. The CDR3 reads CASSDRWAEGGEQFF. The CDR3 bases are TGTGCCAGCAGTGACCGTTGGGCAGAGGGGGGTGAGCAGTTCTTC.

The table lists this clonotype with many counts. The rearrangement links TRBV4-2 to TRBJ1-2; possible D gene TRBD1, 5 bases. The V and J ends lost 0 bases and 5 bases respectively, with 13 bases between them. CDR1 is LGHNA, CDR2 YNFKEQ, per germline. This CDR3 spans 15 amino acids. The CDR3 DNA follows: TGTGCCAGCAGCCAAGATGGGGGGAAGGGGTATGGCTACACCTTC. This translates into CASSQDGGKGYGYTF.

This clonotype was detected many times. The V and J genes are TRBV20-1 and TRBJ2-5; the D gene is possibly TRBD1 (5 bases). With 0 bases removed from V and 0 bases from J, the gap between germline ends came to 14 bases. Germline V gene lookup returns CDR1 DFQATT and CDR2 SNEGSKA (reference sequence). The CDR3 loop spans 16 amino acids. The CDR3 loop reads CSARDYQGWHQETQYF. Here the CDR3 DNA reads TGCAGTGCTAGAGATTACCAGGGTTGGCACCAAGAGACCCAGTACTTC.

The rearrangement joins TRBV20-1 to TRBJ1-1; D may be TRBD1 (6 bases). Germline V gene data show CDR1 as DFQATT and CDR2 as SNEGSKA (reference sequence). The CDR3 covers 12 residues. The V and J ends lost 6 bases and 3 bases respectively, with 11 bases between them. CDR3 protein: CSASYRDTEAFF. DNA of the CDR3: TGCAGTGCCTCCTACAGGGACACTGAAGCTTTCTTT.

This clonotype was detected only a few times. J is TRBJ2-4 and V is TRBV20-1, with 7 bases matching TRBD2. The end of the DNA aligns better with TRBJ2-7, so the J call may be wrong. CDR1 and CDR2 from the germline V gene are DFQATT and SNEGSKA (reference sequence). The CDR3 runs 14 residues. Here the CDR3 DNA reads TGCAGTGCTAGAGATCGGGAGGAAGGCTACGAGCAGTACTTC. This codes for CSARDREEGYEQYF.

This clonotype showed up just a few times. The rearrangement uses TRBV4-3 and TRBJ2-2, with TRBD1 identical over 10 bases. CDR1 and CDR2 (germline): LGHNA, YSLEER. The CDR3 sequence is 16 residues long. Trimming at V came to 0 bases and at J to 6 bases, leaving 4 bases not matched to a gene. The CDR3 DNA sequence: TGCGCCAGCAGCCAAGATTTTGACAGGGGGCCCGGGGAGCTGTTTTTT. It specifies CASSQDFDRGPGELFF.

This clonotype was counted between two and nine times. The chain has TRBV20-1 and TRBJ2-5; weak D call: TRBD2 (5 bases). Per the germline V gene, CDR1 is DFQATT and CDR2 is SNEGSKA (reference sequence). With 6 bases removed from V and 11 bases from J, the gap between germline ends came to 25 bases. The CDR3 is made up of 14 amino acids. The CDR3 sequence is CSAPASTSLGEQYF. The CDR3 bases are TGCAGTGCCCCCGCTAGCACATCGCTGGGTGAGCAGTACTTC.